This T cell receptor (beta chain) is from a study of T cell repertoires in cytomegalovirus infection. Germline V CDR1 and CDR2: MNHEY, SMNVEV (reference sequence). The V end was cut by 5 bases, the J end by 2 bases, with 21 bases between. This CDR3 contains 17 residues. TCRdb passed the reads through MiXCR, listing each CDR3 protein once. The repertoire holds 450,000 to 600,000 distinct CDR3 sequences, with 11% as singletons. This clonotype was found many times. The V gene is TRBV27, the J gene TRBJ1-1; the D is unclear. This clonotype originated in a human donor in good health (CMV status not recorded). Some clones in this sample may be carry-over from other donors' samples. Sequences were obtained from PBMCs. CDR3 amino acids: CASSLGGNQLFNTEAFF. The CDR3 coding sequence is TGTGCCAGCAGTCTAGGAGGAAATCAACTATTCAACACTGAAGCTTTCTTT.